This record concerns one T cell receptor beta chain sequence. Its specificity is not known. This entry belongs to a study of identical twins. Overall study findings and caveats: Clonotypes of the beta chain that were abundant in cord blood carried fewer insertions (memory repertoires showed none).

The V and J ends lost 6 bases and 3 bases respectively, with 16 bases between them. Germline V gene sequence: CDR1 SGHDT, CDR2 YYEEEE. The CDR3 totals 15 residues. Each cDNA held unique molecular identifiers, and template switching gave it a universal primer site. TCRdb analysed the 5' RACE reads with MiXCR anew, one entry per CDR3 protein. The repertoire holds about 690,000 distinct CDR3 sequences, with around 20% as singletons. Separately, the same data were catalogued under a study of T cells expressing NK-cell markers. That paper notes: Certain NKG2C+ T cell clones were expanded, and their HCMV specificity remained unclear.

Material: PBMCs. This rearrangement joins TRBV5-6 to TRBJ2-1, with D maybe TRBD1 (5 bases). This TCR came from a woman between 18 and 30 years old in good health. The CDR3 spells CASTLYRTHYNEQFF. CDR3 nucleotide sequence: TGTGCCAGCACCCTTTATCGGACACACTACAATGAGCAGTTCTTC.